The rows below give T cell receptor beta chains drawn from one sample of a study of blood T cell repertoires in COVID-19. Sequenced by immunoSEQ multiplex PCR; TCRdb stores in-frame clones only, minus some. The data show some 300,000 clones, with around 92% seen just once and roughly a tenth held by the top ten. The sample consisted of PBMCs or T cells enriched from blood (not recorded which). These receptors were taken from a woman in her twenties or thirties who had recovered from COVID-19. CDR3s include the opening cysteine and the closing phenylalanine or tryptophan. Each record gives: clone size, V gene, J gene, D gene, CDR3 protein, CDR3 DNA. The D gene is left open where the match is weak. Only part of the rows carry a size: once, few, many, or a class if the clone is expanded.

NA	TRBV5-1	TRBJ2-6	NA	CASSSVASYGANVLTF	TGCGCCAGCAGCTCGGTTGCTTCCTATGGGGCCAACGTCCTGACTTTC
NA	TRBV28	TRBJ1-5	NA	CASTILRRPSNQPQHF	TGTGCCAGCACTATCCTCAGGCGCCCTAGCAATCAGCCCCAGCATTTT
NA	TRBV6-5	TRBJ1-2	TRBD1	CASSYSTGGDFYGYTF	TGTGCCAGCAGTTACTCGACAGGGGGCGACTTCTATGGCTACACCTTC
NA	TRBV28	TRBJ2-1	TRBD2	CASGLAGGYNEQFF	TGTGCCAGCGGATTAGCGGGAGGGTACAATGAGCAGTTCTTC
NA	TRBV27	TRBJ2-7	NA	CASSLLRGEQYF	TGTGCCAGCAGTTTACTTAGGGGCGAGCAGTACTTC
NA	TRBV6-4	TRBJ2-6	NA	CASSDRQGLGPGANVLTF	TGTGCCAGCAGTGACAGGCAGGGGTTAGGCCCTGGGGCCAACGTCCTGACTTTC
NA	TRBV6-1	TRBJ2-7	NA	CASSENRISYEQYF	TGTGCCAGCAGTGAAAACAGGATCTCCTACGAGCAGTACTTC
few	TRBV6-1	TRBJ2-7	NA	CASRAGYYEQYF	TGTGCCAGCAGAGCGGGCTACTACGAGCAGTACTTC
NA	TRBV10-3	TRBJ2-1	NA	CAIRSGGEQFF	TGTGCCATCAGGTCCGGAGGGGAGCAGTTCTTC
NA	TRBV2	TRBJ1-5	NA	CASSESSLSQPQHF	TGTGCCAGCAGTGAATCCTCCCTTTCTCAGCCCCAGCATTTT
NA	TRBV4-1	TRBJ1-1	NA	CASSLSTANTEAFF	TGCGCCAGCAGCCTCTCGACAGCGAACACTGAAGCTTTCTTT
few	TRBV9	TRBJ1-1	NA	CASSVKLKTEAFF	TGTGCCAGCAGCGTCAAACTTAAGACTGAAGCTTTCTTT
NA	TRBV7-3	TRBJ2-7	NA	CASSLSAGYEQYF	TGTGCCAGCAGCTTATCCGCCGGTTACGAGCAGTACTTC
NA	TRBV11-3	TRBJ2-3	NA	CASSLEITDTQYF	TGTGCCAGCAGCTTAGAAATAACAGATACGCAGTATTTT
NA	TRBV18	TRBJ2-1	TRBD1	CASSPYRGNYNEQFF	TGTGCCAGCTCACCGTACAGGGGGAACTACAATGAGCAGTTCTTC
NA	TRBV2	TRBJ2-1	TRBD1	CASSVDRVGEQFF	TGTGCCAGCAGTGTTGACAGGGTCGGTGAGCAGTTCTTC
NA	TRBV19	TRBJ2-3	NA	CASSIGQGTDTQYF	TGTGCCAGTAGTATAGGACAGGGCACAGATACGCAGTATTTT
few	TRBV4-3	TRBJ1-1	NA	CASSLQNRVSSEAFF	TGCGCCAGCAGCCTTCAGAACAGGGTGTCGTCTGAAGCTTTCTTT
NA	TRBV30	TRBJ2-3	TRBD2	CAFSSGRVDTQYF	TGTGCCTTCTCTAGTGGGAGGGTAGATACGCAGTATTTT
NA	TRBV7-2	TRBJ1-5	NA	CASSLMGGGNQPQHF	TGTGCCAGCAGCTTAATGGGGGGGGGCAATCAGCCCCAGCATTTT
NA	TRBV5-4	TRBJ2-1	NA	CASSLLGFDEQFF	TGTGCCAGCAGCTTACTAGGGTTCGATGAGCAGTTCTTC
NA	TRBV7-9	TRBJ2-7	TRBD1	CASSWSTGGVYEQYF	TGTGCCAGCAGCTGGTCGACAGGGGGCGTCTACGAGCAGTACTTC
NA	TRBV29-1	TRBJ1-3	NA	CSVMIRPGLRDPSGNTIYF	TGCAGCGTGATGATCCGGCCGGGACTGCGGGATCCCTCTGGAAACACCATATATTTT
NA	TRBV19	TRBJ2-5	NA	CASSTGYWETQYF	TGTGCCAGTAGTACAGGGTATTGGGAGACCCAGTACTTC
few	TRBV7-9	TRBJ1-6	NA	CASSLTGSGSPLHF	TGTGCCAGCAGTTTAACAGGGAGCGGTTCACCCCTCCACTTT
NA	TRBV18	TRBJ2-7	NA	CASSPGGEQYF	TGTGCCAGCTCACCAGGGGGGGAGCAGTACTTC
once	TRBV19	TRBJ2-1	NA	CASRVLDADEQFF	TGTGCCAGTCGGGTCTTGGATGCGGATGAGCAGTTCTTC
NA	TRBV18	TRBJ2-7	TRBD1	CASSPTDRVNYEQYF	TGTGCCAGCTCTCCCACGGACAGGGTCAACTACGAGCAGTACTTC
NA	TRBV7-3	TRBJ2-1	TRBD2	CASSSRHQNSSGRAGEQFF	TGTGCCAGCAGCTCCCGCCACCAAAACTCTAGCGGGAGGGCAGGAGAGCAGTTCTTC
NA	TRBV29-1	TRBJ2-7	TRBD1	CSVRQAGGYEQYF	TGCAGCGTTCGACAGGCAGGGGGCTACGAGCAGTACTTC
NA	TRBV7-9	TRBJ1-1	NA	CASIFDTSMNTEAFF	TGTGCCAGCATCTTCGACACCTCCATGAACACTGAAGCTTTCTTT
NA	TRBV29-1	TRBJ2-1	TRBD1	CSVVAGQGSGNEQFF	TGCAGCGTTGTAGCTGGACAGGGGAGTGGGAATGAGCAGTTCTTC
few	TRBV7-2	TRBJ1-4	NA	CASSLQGNNEKLFF	TGTGCCAGCAGCTTACAGGGTAACAATGAAAAACTGTTTTTT
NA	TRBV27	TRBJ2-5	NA	CASSLSAGDETQYF	TGTGCCAGCAGTTTGTCTGCAGGGGATGAGACCCAGTACTTC
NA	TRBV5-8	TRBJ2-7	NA	CASSLFGASLREQYF	TGTGCCAGCAGCTTGTTTGGGGCATCTCTACGCGAGCAGTACTTC
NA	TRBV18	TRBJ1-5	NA	CASSPSGADQPQHF	TGTGCCAGCTCACCTTCTGGGGCAGATCAGCCCCAGCATTTT
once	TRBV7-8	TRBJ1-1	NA	CASSLEQGSTEAFF	TGTGCCAGCAGCTTAGAGCAGGGATCCACTGAAGCTTTCTTT
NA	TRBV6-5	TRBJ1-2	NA	CASSYPRYYGYTF	TGTGCCAGCAGTTACCCTAGGTACTATGGCTACACCTTC
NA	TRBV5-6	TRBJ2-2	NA	CASSISGELFF	TGTGCCAGCAGCATTAGCGGGGAGCTGTTTTTT
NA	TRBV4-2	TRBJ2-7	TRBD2	CASTRTSGTLEQYF	TGTGCCAGCACCCGTACTAGCGGGACCCTCGAGCAGTACTTC
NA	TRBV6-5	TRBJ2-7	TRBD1	CASSKVQGLYEQYF	TGTGCCAGCAGTAAGGTACAGGGGCTCTACGAGCAGTACTTC
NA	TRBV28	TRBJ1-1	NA	CACHRRNTEAFF	TGTGCCTGCCACAGGCGGAACACTGAAGCTTTCTTT
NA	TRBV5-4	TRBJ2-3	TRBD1	CASSHTTGGGGTDTQYF	TGTGCCAGCAGCCACACGACAGGGGGCGGTGGCACAGATACGCAGTATTTT
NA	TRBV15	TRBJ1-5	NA	CATSRDRGYGQPQHF	TGTGCCACCAGCAGAGATAGGGGGTATGGCCAGCCCCAGCATTTT
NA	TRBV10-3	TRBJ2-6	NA	CAISEPGLSDSGANVLTF	TGTGCCATCAGTGAGCCGGGACTTAGCGACTCTGGGGCCAACGTCCTGACTTTC
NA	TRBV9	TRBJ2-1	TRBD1	CASSVGRVGQGSIYEQFF	TGTGCCAGCAGCGTAGGCCGGGTTGGACAGGGGTCAATATATGAGCAGTTCTTC
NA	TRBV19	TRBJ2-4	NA	CASSFPRDTGAKNIQYF	TGTGCCAGTAGTTTCCCCCGGGACACTGGAGCCAAAAACATTCAGTACTTC
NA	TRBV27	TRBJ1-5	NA	CASSPIGSGQPQHF	TGTGCCAGCAGTCCCATTGGGAGCGGCCAGCCCCAGCATTTT
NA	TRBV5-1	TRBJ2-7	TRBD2	CASSPQTSGTYEQYF	TGCGCCAGCAGTCCCCAGACTAGCGGCACCTACGAGCAGTACTTC
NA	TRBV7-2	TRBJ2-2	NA	CASSLDWNTGELFF	TGTGCCAGCAGCTTAGACTGGAACACCGGGGAGCTGTTTTTT
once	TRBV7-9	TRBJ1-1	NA	CASSPSNTGHAVEAFF	TGTGCCAGCAGCCCGTCGAATACGGGACACGCGGTAGAAGCTTTCTTT
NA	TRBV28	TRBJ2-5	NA	CASSTFERRRETQYF	TGTGCCAGCAGTACCTTCGAGCGGAGGAGAGAGACCCAGTACTTC
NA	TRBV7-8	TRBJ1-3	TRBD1	CASTAYRGQTFINSGNTIYF	TGTGCCAGCACCGCGTATCGGGGACAGACCTTTATTAACTCTGGAAACACCATATATTTT
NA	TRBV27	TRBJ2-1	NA	CASGERGGRQFF	TGTGCCAGCGGTGAAAGGGGGGGACGGCAGTTCTTC
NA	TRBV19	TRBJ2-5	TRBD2	CASSVWGEGQETQYF	TGTGCCAGTAGTGTTTGGGGGGAGGGTCAAGAGACCCAGTACTTC